A selection of T cell receptor beta chains follows, all from one sample in a study of blood T cell repertoires in COVID-19. Measured with immunoSEQ multiplex PCR; TCRdb has only the in-frame clones, and not every one. Of some 150,000 clones in the sample, more than 80% are singletons; the top ten hold about 6.4%. Sequenced input: peripheral blood. These receptors originate from a human donor in a cohort sampled during active COVID-19. The CDR3 runs from the conserved cysteine through the conserved F or W. A D gene is named only where the DNA matches it firmly. The size field is filled for only some rows; it gives once, few, many or a size class.

j_gene | d_gene | v_gene | abundance | CDR3aa | CDR3nt
TRBJ2-3 | . | TRBV9 | once | CASSARGMGADTDTQYF | TGTGCCAGCAGCGCCCGAGGTATGGGGGCGGACACAGATACGCAGTATTTT
TRBJ1-1 | TRBD1 | TRBV28 | . | CASSLGTVNGEAFF | TGTGCCAGCAGTTTAGGGACAGTGAACGGTGAAGCTTTCTTT
TRBJ1-6 | TRBD1 | TRBV27 | . | CASSFTGTGSHPLHF | TGTGCCAGCAGCTTTACCGGGACAGGGAGCCACCCTCTCCACTTT
TRBJ2-1 | . | TRBV4-1 | once | CASSPRLRFDEQFF | TGCGCCAGCAGCCCAAGACTACGTTTCGATGAGCAGTTCTTC
TRBJ2-7 | TRBD1 | TRBV5-1 | . | CASSIGTGGYEQYF | TGCGCCAGCAGCATCGGGACAGGGGGGTACGAGCAGTACTTC
TRBJ2-2 | TRBD1 | TRBV9 | . | CASSAQQGQNTGELFF | TGTGCCAGCAGCGCCCAACAGGGGCAGAACACCGGGGAGCTGTTTTTT
TRBJ2-1 | TRBD2 | TRBV2 | few | CASSELGGAYNEQFF | TGTGCCAGCAGTGAATTGGGGGGGGCCTACAATGAGCAGTTCTTC
TRBJ1-1 | TRBD1 | TRBV18 | few | CASSPTTGTDSEAFF | TGTGCCAGCTCACCCACGACAGGGACGGATTCTGAAGCTTTCTTT
TRBJ1-2 | . | TRBV7-2 | . | CASSLPARRSGYTF | TGTGCCAGCAGCTTGCCCGCACGACGTAGCGGCTACACCTTC
TRBJ2-3 | TRBD2 | TRBV5-1 | . | CASSPLAGGTDTQYF | TGCGCCAGCAGCCCACTAGCGGGGGGCACAGATACGCAGTATTTT
TRBJ1-1 | . | TRBV30 | . | CAWSFPGGKKTEAFF | TGTGCCTGGAGTTTCCCGGGGGGGAAAAAGACTGAAGCTTTCTTT
TRBJ2-1 | TRBD2 | TRBV4-3 | few | CASSQEASGGGAGYNEQFF | TGCGCCAGCAGCCAAGAGGCTAGCGGGGGCGGTGCAGGGTACAATGAGCAGTTCTTC
TRBJ2-5 | TRBD2 | TRBV11-2 | . | CASSPTSGVGETQYF | TGTGCCAGCAGCCCCACTAGCGGGGTTGGAGAGACCCAGTACTTC
TRBJ1-1 | . | TRBV27 | . | CASSLRRSGTEAFF | TGTGCCAGCAGTTTACGGAGATCGGGCACTGAAGCTTTCTTT
TRBJ2-4 | . | TRBV3-1/TRBV3-2 | once | CASSPAGVAKNIQYF | TGTGCCAGCAGCCCCGCCGGGGTGGCCAAAAACATTCAGTACTTC
TRBJ1-6 | TRBD1 | TRBV30 | once | CASRDSLNSPLHF | TGTGCCTCCCGGGACAGCCTTAATTCACCCCTCCACTTT
TRBJ1-5 | . | TRBV7-9 | . | CASSLEGGAHQPQHF | TGTGCCAGCAGCTTAGAAGGGGGGGCCCATCAGCCCCAGCATTTT
TRBJ1-1 | . | TRBV19 | . | CASSSGLSEAFF | TGTGCCAGTAGTTCGGGATTATCTGAAGCTTTCTTT
TRBJ2-3 | . | TRBV19 | . | CASSRPSTDTQYF | TGTGCCAGTAGTCGTCCTAGCACAGATACGCAGTATTTT
TRBJ2-1 | TRBD2 | TRBV9 | . | CASSVGLAGVNEQFF | TGTGCCAGCAGCGTAGGGCTAGCGGGGGTAAATGAGCAGTTCTTC
TRBJ1-4 | . | TRBV6-5 | . | CASSYSLAGVSEKLFF | TGTGCCAGCAGTTACTCGTTGGCAGGGGTATCTGAAAAACTGTTTTTT
TRBJ2-3 | TRBD2 | TRBV5-1 | . | CASSGGLAGSTDTQYF | TGCGCCAGCAGCGGAGGACTAGCGGGGAGCACAGATACGCAGTATTTT
TRBJ2-1 | TRBD1 | TRBV28 | . | CASLRTGGLDEQFF | TGTGCCAGCTTGAGGACAGGGGGCTTGGATGAGCAGTTCTTC
TRBJ2-5 | . | TRBV18 | once | CASSPSPETQYF | TGTGCCAGCTCCCCCTCCCCAGAGACCCAGTACTTC
TRBJ2-4 | TRBD1 | TRBV6-2/TRBV6-3 | . | CASSYSRQGGNIQYF | TGTGCCAGCAGCTACTCGAGACAGGGGGGAAACATTCAGTACTTC
TRBJ2-1 | TRBD2 | TRBV25-1 | . | CASSELSSGGSDEQFF | TGTGCCAGCAGTGAATTGAGTAGCGGGGGATCGGATGAGCAGTTCTTC
TRBJ1-4 | . | TRBV4-2 | . | CASSQDSHGDEKLFF | TGTGCCAGCAGCCAAGATTCACACGGAGACGAAAAACTGTTTTTT
TRBJ2-7 | . | TRBV30 | once | CAWSSGDEQYF | TGTGCCTGGAGTTCGGGGGACGAGCAGTACTTC
TRBJ2-1 | . | TRBV6-5 | . | CATRQGSSYNEQFF | TGTGCCACTCGTCAGGGGAGCTCCTACAATGAGCAGTTCTTC
TRBJ1-2 | TRBD1 | TRBV4-2 | . | CASSQESTGGPNYGYTF | TGTGCCAGCAGCCAAGAATCGACAGGGGGTCCTAACTATGGCTACACCTTC
TRBJ1-2 | . | TRBV12-3/TRBV12-4 | . | CASSTTPLGGYTF | TGTGCCAGCAGTACTACACCGTTGGGTGGCTACACCTTC
TRBJ2-5 | . | TRBV28 | few | CASSWGGALETQYF | TGTGCCAGCAGCTGGGGGGGGGCTCTCGAGACCCAGTACTTC
TRBJ2-7 | . | TRBV7-2 | . | CASSLGLRFEQYF | TGTGCCAGCAGCTTGGGACTTAGGTTCGAGCAGTACTTC
TRBJ1-4 | . | TRBV7-2 | . | CASSPRGLNEKLFF | TGTGCCAGCAGCCCCAGGGGTCTTAATGAGAAACTGTTTTTT
TRBJ2-7 | TRBD1 | TRBV5-1 | . | CASSPSWGQTEQYF | TGCGCCAGCAGCCCCTCCTGGGGACAGACCGAGCAGTACTTC
TRBJ2-7 | . | TRBV28 | . | CASSFGRNLLMDEQYF | TGTGCCAGCAGTTTTGGTCGAAACCTACTAATGGACGAGCAGTACTTC
TRBJ2-3 | TRBD2 | TRBV6-6 | . | CASNQRGSADTQYF | TGTGCCAGCAACCAGCGGGGGAGTGCAGATACGCAGTATTTT
TRBJ2-7 | . | TRBV24-1 | . | CATSEVGTYEQYF | TGTGCCACCAGTGAGGTAGGGACTTACGAGCAGTACTTC
TRBJ1-4 | . | TRBV6-5 | few | CASSPEIRGGEKLFF | TGTGCCAGCAGCCCAGAAATCAGGGGCGGGGAAAAACTGTTTTTT
TRBJ2-1 | TRBD2 | TRBV29-1 | . | CSALRVTSGNNEQFF | TGCAGCGCGCTGAGGGTGACTAGCGGGAACAATGAGCAGTTCTTC
TRBJ2-5 | TRBD1 | TRBV7-9 | . | CASSSTGGQETQYF | TGTGCCAGCAGCTCGACAGGGGGCCAAGAGACCCAGTACTTC
TRBJ1-6 | . | TRBV5-8 | . | CASSFRPRNSPLHF | TGTGCCAGCAGCTTTAGGCCGCGGAATTCACCCCTCCACTTT
TRBJ2-4 | TRBD1 | TRBV5-6 | . | CASSPLGTGTKNIQYF | TGTGCCAGCAGCCCATTGGGGACAGGGACCAAAAACATTCAGTACTTC